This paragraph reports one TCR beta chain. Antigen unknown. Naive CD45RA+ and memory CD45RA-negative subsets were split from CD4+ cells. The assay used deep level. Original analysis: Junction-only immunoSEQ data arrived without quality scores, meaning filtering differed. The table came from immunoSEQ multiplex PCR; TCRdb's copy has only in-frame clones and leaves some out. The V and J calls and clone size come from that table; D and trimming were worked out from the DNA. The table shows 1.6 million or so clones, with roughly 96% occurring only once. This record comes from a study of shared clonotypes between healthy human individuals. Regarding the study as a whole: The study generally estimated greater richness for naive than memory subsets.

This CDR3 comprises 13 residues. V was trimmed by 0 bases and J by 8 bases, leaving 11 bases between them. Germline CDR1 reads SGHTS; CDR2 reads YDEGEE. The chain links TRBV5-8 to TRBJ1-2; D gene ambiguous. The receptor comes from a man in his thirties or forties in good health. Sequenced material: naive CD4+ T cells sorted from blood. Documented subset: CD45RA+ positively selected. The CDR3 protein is CASSLEREQGYTF. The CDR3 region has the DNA TGTGCCAGCAGCTTGGAACGGGAGCAGGGCTACACCTTC.